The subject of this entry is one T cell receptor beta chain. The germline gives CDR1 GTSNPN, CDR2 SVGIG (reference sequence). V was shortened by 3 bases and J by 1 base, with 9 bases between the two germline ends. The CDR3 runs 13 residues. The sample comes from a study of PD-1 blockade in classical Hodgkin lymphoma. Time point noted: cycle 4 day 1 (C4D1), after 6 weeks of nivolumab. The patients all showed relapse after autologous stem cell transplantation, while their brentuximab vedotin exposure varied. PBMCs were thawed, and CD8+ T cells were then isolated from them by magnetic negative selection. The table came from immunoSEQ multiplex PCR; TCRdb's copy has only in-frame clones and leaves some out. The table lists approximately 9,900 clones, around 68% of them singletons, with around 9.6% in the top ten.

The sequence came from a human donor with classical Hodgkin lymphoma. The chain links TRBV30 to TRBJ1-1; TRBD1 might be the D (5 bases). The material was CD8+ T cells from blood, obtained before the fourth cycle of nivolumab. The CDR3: CAWRKTGNTEAFF. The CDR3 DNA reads TGTGCCTGGAGAAAAACAGGGAACACTGAAGCTTTCTTT.